What follows are 27 T cell receptor beta chains derived from one specimen sequenced in a study of blood T cell repertoires in COVID-19. Only in-frame clones appear in the TCRdb table, and some are missing; sequencing was by immunoSEQ multiplex PCR. The table lists 60,000 to 80,000 clones, roughly 80% of them singletons. Specimen: PBMCs or T cells enriched from blood (not recorded which). The receptor set was obtained from a woman in her 40s with acute COVID-19.

The chain couples TRBV7-2 to TRBJ2-3, with 8 bases matching TRBD1. This CDR3 has 13 residues. The ends lost 6 bases at V and 6 bases at J; junction bases unmatched: 5. Germline V gene sequence: CDR1 SGHTA, CDR2 FQGNSA. The CDR3: CASSRQGADTQYF. The DNA of the CDR3 is TGTGCCAGCAGTCGTCAGGGGGCCGATACGCAGTATTTT.

The rearrangement joins TRBV7-3 to TRBJ2-1, with 8 nucleotides matching TRBD1. Trimming at V came to 4 bases and at J to 2 bases, leaving 10 bases not matched to a gene. The CDR3 length is 17 residues. Germline V gene sequence: CDR1 SGHTA, CDR2 FQGTGA. The CDR3 nucleotides are TGTGCCAGCAGCTCCAAACTGACAGGGGTAACCTACAATGAGCAGTTCTTC. Amino acid sequence: CASSSKLTGVTYNEQFF.

This clone was found a few times. The chain's CDR3 is CASSSWTGKELRGYTF. As DNA, the CDR3 is TGCGCCAGCAGCTCCTGGACAGGGAAGGAACTTCGCGGCTACACCTTC. V and J are TRBV5-1 and TRBJ1-2, with 8 bases matching TRBD1. Germline-derived CDR1 and CDR2 are SGHRS and YFSETQ. J lost 8 bases, V lost 3 bases, and 15 bases had no gene match. The CDR3 is 16 residues long.

The rearrangement joins TRBV6-4 to TRBJ1-1, with D possibly being TRBD1 (5 bases). The CDR3 is made up of 14 amino acids. The V gene lost 6 bases and the J gene lost 3 bases, with 14 bases spanning the gap. Germline V gives CDR1 MRHNA, CDR2 SNTAGT. The CDR3 spells CASRAGIFDTEAFF. As DNA, the CDR3 is TGTGCCAGCAGGGCAGGGATTTTCGACACTGAAGCTTTCTTT.

This rearrangement joins TRBV2 to TRBJ1-5, with TRBD1 matching 7 bases. The CDR3 loop spans 15 amino acids. Germline CDR1 reads SNHLY; CDR2 reads FYNNEI. V was clipped by 6 bases and J by 7 bases; unmatched bases: 12. CDR3 DNA: TGTGCCAGCAGCGGCAGCCGACAGGGAAGACAGCCCCAGCATTTT. Its translation: CASSGSRQGRQPQHF.

This clone showed up just a few times. The chain carries TRBV7-6 and TRBJ1-5; 10 nucleotides agree with TRBD1. CDR1 and CDR2 from the germline V gene are SGHVS and FNYEAQ. Trimming took 5 bases from V and 6 from J; bases not matched to a gene: 10. The CDR3 consists of 16 residues. Here the CDR3 reads CASSVGTGESAQPQHF. The CDR3 bases are TGTGCCAGCAGCGTAGGGACAGGGGAATCTGCTCAGCCCCAGCATTTT.

The V and J genes are TRBV27 and TRBJ1-1; D perhaps matches TRBD1 (6 bases). The germline gives CDR1 MNHEY, CDR2 SMNVEV (reference sequence). CDR3 length: 14 residues. V lost 4 bases and J 2 bases, leaving 11 bases between the germline ends. For the CDR3, the DNA is TGTGCCAGCAGTTCAACGGGGACAAACACTGAAGCTTTCTTT. Residues: CASSSTGTNTEAFF.

For this clone: The same CDR3 arises from other DNA sequences in this sample as well. J is TRBJ2-1 and V is TRBV7-3, with D possibly TRBD1 on 6 matching bases. The CDR3 contains 14 residues. The V gene's germline CDR1 is SGHTA and CDR2 FQGTGA. V lost 2 bases to trimming and J lost 2 bases, with 7 bases between them. CDR3 in DNA: TGTGCCAGCAGCTTAGGGGGCACCTACAATGAGCAGTTCTTC. This sequence encodes CASSLGGTYNEQFF.

The CDR3 spells CASSWGGSGNTIYF. The CDR3 bases are TGTGCCAGCAGTTGGGGAGGCTCTGGAAACACCATATATTTT. This chain uses TRBV28 with TRBJ1-3; D unclear. Germline CDR1 reads MDHEN; CDR2 reads SYDVKM. The CDR3 has 14 residues. V was clipped by 4 bases and J by 0 bases, with 7 bases between them.

The rearrangement uses TRBV11-2 and TRBJ1-1; D is undetermined. The CDR3 runs to 15 residues. V lost 7 bases and J 5 bases, leaving 20 bases between the germline ends. From germline, CDR1 is SGHAT and CDR2 FQNNGV. The CDR3 nucleotides are TGTGCCAGCACCCTCTCGAGGAGCAGGAGGACTGAAGCTTTCTTT. This codes for CASTLSRSRRTEAFF.

This chain uses TRBV7-2 with TRBJ2-2; D possibly corresponds to TRBD2 (5 bases). The CDR3 has 16 residues. Germline loops: CDR1 SGHTA, CDR2 FQGNSA. Trimming shortened V by 1 base and J by 0 bases, and 9 bases separated the two germline ends. CDR3: CASSLESLANTGELFF. DNA of the CDR3: TGTGCCAGCAGCTTAGAATCACTAGCGAACACCGGGGAGCTGTTTTTT.

V usage is TRBV4-1 and J usage is TRBJ2-1, with D tentatively TRBD1 (6 bases). This CDR3 has 15 amino acids. The germline CDR1 and CDR2 sequences are MGHRA and YSYEKL. Deletions cut 3 bases from V and 4 bases from J, with 13 bases between. CDR3 protein: CASSQGRTVYNEQFF. CDR3 DNA: TGCGCCAGCAGCCAGGGTAGGACAGTTTACAATGAGCAGTTCTTC.

This rearrangement joins TRBV5-1 to TRBJ1-6; no clear D. The CDR3 has 13 amino acids. Between the trimmed V and J ends, which lost 0 bases and 10 bases, there was a span of 8 bases. Germline V gene lookup returns CDR1 SGHRS and CDR2 YFSETQ. This CDR3 is CASSLDSFSPLHF. The DNA for the CDR3 is TGCGCCAGCAGCTTGGACAGTTTCTCACCCCTCCACTTT.

The chain couples TRBV7-2 to TRBJ2-5, with a possible D match to TRBD1 (5 bases). Between the trimmed V and J ends, which lost 1 base and 3 bases, there was a span of 15 bases. The CDR3 runs to 16 residues. CDR1 is SGHTA and CDR2 is FQGNSA in the germline V gene. The CDR3 sequence: CASSLDGGAAKETQYF. CDR3 nucleotides: TGTGCCAGCAGCTTAGACGGTGGGGCAGCAAAAGAGACCCAGTACTTC.

This CDR3 reads CATRSLTLGDEQFF. As DNA, the CDR3 is TGCGCCACGAGGAGTCTTACTCTCGGGGATGAGCAGTTCTTC. This chain joins TRBV10-2 and TRBJ2-1, with a possible D match to TRBD2 (5 bases). The ends were cut back, 10 bases at V and 8 bases at J, with 21 bases in the middle. CDR1 and CDR2 (germline): WSHSY, SAAADI. CDR3 size: 14 residues.

The chain couples TRBV28 to TRBJ2-5, with D perhaps TRBD2 (6 bases). V lost 6 bases and J lost 5, with 16 bases in between. Germline loops: CDR1 MDHEN, CDR2 SYDVKM. CDR3 size: 14 residues. Here the CDR3 DNA reads TGTGCCAGCAGCCCCCTCAGGGAGGCGGAGACCCAGTACTTC. Its protein product is CASSPLREAETQYF.

This clone was seen only a few times. The chain recombines TRBV5-4 with TRBJ2-7; tentatively, D is TRBD2 (6 bases). CDR1 and CDR2 from the germline V gene are SGHNT and YYREEE (reference sequence). Trimming stripped 0 bases from V and 0 bases from J, with 10 bases between. The CDR3 has 15 amino acids. The CDR3 protein is CASSLVSGPSYEQYF. Written as DNA, the CDR3 is TGTGCCAGCAGCTTGGTAAGCGGGCCCTCCTACGAGCAGTACTTC.

This clone has more than one count but fewer than ten. The V and J genes are TRBV4-1 and TRBJ1-6, with TRBD1 as a possible D gene (5 bases). V lost 0 bases, J lost 9 bases, and 15 bases lay in between. The germline CDR1 and CDR2 sequences are MGHRA and YSYEKL. CDR3 size: 16 residues. The CDR3 sequence is CASSQEGQGGFSPLHF. For the CDR3, the DNA is TGCGCCAGCAGCCAAGAAGGTCAGGGTGGATTTTCACCCCTCCACTTT.

The chain has TRBV28 and TRBJ2-1, with D possibly being TRBD1 (6 bases). The CDR3 length is 13 residues. Germline CDR1 MDHEN, CDR2 SYDVKM. Trimming cost V 7 bases and J 1 base, with 8 bases left between them. CDR3 residues: CASTTGSYNEQFF. The CDR3 region has the DNA TGTGCCAGCACCACAGGGTCCTACAATGAGCAGTTCTTC.

This clone is a singleton in its sample. V usage is TRBV4-1 and J usage is TRBJ2-7, with 9 nucleotides matching TRBD2. CDR1 is MGHRA and CDR2 is YSYEKL in the germline V gene. CDR3 length: 17 residues. The V segment lost 1 base and the J segment 3 bases; nucleotides outside the gene matches: 10. The CDR3 reads CASSQVTTTSGYYEQYF. Written as DNA, the CDR3 is TGCGCCAGCAGCCAAGTTACAACTACTAGCGGGTACTACGAGCAGTACTTC.

V and J are TRBV5-1 and TRBJ1-1; tentatively, D is TRBD1 (5 bases). This CDR3 is built from 13 residues. Germline CDR1 SGHRS, CDR2 YFSETQ. Trimming removed 4 bases at V and 4 bases at J, with 11 bases between. The CDR3 is CASSEQAGTEAFF. In DNA, the CDR3 is TGCGCCAGCAGCGAACAGGCTGGCACTGAAGCTTTCTTT.

The chain recombines TRBV5-1 with TRBJ2-7, with TRBD1 identical over 7 bases. Germline loops: CDR1 SGHRS, CDR2 YFSETQ. The length of the CDR3 is 13 residues. With 4 bases clipped from V and 1 base from J, the junction kept 2 bases outside the gene matches. CDR3 in DNA: TGCGCCAGCAGCGGGGACAGTTCCTACGAGCAGTACTTC. Amino acid sequence: CASSGDSSYEQYF. Based on the CDR3 plus reference TRBV5-1 and TRBJ2-7, the full variable domain is KAGVTQTPRYLIKTRGQQVTLSCSPISGHRSVSWYQQTPGQGLQFLFEYFSETQRNKGNFPGRFSGRQFSNSRSEMNVSTLELGDSALYLCASSGDSSYEQYFGPGTRLTVT.

The chain carries TRBV18 and TRBJ2-1, with 8 bases lining up with TRBD1. Losses at the gene ends were 4 bases for V and 3 bases for J; bases not matched to a gene: 2. This CDR3 is 14 amino acids long. In germline, CDR1 is KGHSH, CDR2 LQKENI. The DNA for the CDR3 is TGTGCCAGCTCACTACAGGGGGGCTACAATGAGCAGTTCTTC. Translating gives CASSLQGGYNEQFF. Combining the CDR3 with reference TRBV18 and TRBJ2-1 gives the whole variable domain NAGVMQNPRHLVRRRGQEARLRCSPMKGHSHVYWYRQLPEEGLKFMVYLQKENIIDESGMPKERFSAEFPKEGPSILRIQQVVRGDSAAYFCASSLQGGYNEQFFGPGTRLTVL.

The chain joins TRBV7-9 to TRBJ2-7; 9 bases map to TRBD1. Germline values: CDR1 SEHNR, CDR2 FQNEAQ (reference sequence). After removal of 5 bases from V and 3 bases from J, the junction contained 11 bases not matched to a gene. This CDR3 comprises 16 residues. As DNA, the CDR3 is TGTGCCAGCAGCCATACCGGACAGGGGAAGTACTACGAGCAGTACTTC. Translated, it gives CASSHTGQGKYYEQYF.

The DNA of the CDR3 is TGTGCCAGCAGTTACGACGCGGGAAAGGATGGCTACACCTTC. It is translated as CASSYDAGKDGYTF. The chain recombines TRBV6-6 with TRBJ1-2; D is undetermined. CDR1 MNHNY and CDR2 SVGAGI come from the germline V gene (reference sequence). The CDR3 has 14 residues. V lost 2 bases and J 6 bases, leaving 13 bases between the germline ends.

This chain uses TRBV7-2 with TRBJ1-5, with 7 bases identical to TRBD1. The germline gives CDR1 SGHTA, CDR2 FQGNSA. The CDR3 spans 14 residues. With V trimmed by 3 bases and J by 2 bases, 1 base remained unmatched. The chain's CDR3 is CASSFQGGNQPQHF. In DNA, the CDR3 is TGTGCCAGCAGCTTTCAGGGGGGCAATCAGCCCCAGCATTTT.

This chain links TRBV9 with TRBJ1-6; D is possibly TRBD1 (5 bases). V lost 4 bases to trimming and J lost 5 bases, with 16 bases between them. This CDR3 has 16 residues. Germline V CDR1 and CDR2: SGDLS, YYNGEE. The CDR3, as DNA: TGTGCCAGCAGCCTAGGGGCTATACAGGATAATTCACCCCTCCACTTT. Its protein product is CASSLGAIQDNSPLHF.